This T cell receptor (beta chain) came from a study of identical twins. The sample holds a few counts of this clonotype. The CDR3 is made up of 14 amino acids. CDR1 is DFQATT and CDR2 is SNEGSKA in the germline V gene (reference sequence). The V segment lost 4 bases and the J segment 1 base; nucleotides outside the gene matches: 5. One entry per CDR3 protein results from TCRdb running MiXCR on the 5' RACE reads. Among under 300,000 distinct CDR3 sequences listed, roughly 7.1% were seen once. These same records also appear under a second study, on T cells expressing NK-cell markers. Turning to that study: Sorted CD3+CD56+NKG2C+, CD3+CD56+NKG2C- and CD3+CD56-NKG2C+ T cells supplied TCR beta repertoires.

The gene calls are TRBV20-1 and TRBJ2-7, with 9 nucleotides matching TRBD2. The clonotype comes from a woman aged 18-29 years in good health. Specimen: CD8+ T cells sorted from blood. The CDR3 coding sequence is TGCAGTGCTATCGGACTAGCGAGTTCCTACGAGCAGTACTTC. Its translation is CSAIGLASSYEQYF.